These 26 T cell receptor beta chains share one sample of origin, sequenced in a study of T cells in Graves' hyperthyroidism and ophthalmopathy. Amplified TCR beta CDR3 regions derived from RNA transcripts. An initial round of RT-PCR targeting the TCR CDR3 relied on the HTBI primer set. Each CDR3 protein gets one entry after TCRdb re-called the multiplex PCR reads with MiXCR. Of under 350,000 distinct CDR3 sequences in the sample, roughly 21% were seen once. The sample was blood. The receptors shown here come from a woman aged 50 to 60 with Graves' hyperthyroidism.

This rearrangement joins TRBV2 to TRBJ2-7; possible D gene TRBD1, 6 bases. V was pared by 8 bases and J by 4 bases, with 21 bases between. Germline assignment: CDR1 SNHLY and CDR2 FYNNEI. This CDR3 region has 15 residues. Here the CDR3 DNA reads TGTGCCAGCTCTAAAGTTTCCGGACAGAATTACGAGCAGTACTTC. Protein: CASSKVSGQNYEQYF.

This clonotype was seen more than once but under ten times. The rearrangement joins TRBV28 to TRBJ1-3; weak D call: TRBD1 (6 bases). Germline V CDR1 and CDR2: MDHEN, SYDVKM. The V end was cut by 4 bases, the J end by 0 bases, with 13 bases between. This CDR3 contains 16 residues. This chain's CDR3 is CASSSVYRDSGNTIYF. DNA of the CDR3: TGTGCCAGCAGTTCCGTATACAGGGACTCTGGAAACACCATATATTTT.

This clonotype was counted many times. V gene TRBV20-1 combines with J gene TRBJ1-1; D not certain. Trimming took 4 bases from V and 11 from J, leaving 14 bases between them. This CDR3 has 11 residues. Germline-derived CDR1 and CDR2 are DFQATT and SNEGSKA (reference sequence). The CDR3: CSATPHLPAFF. The DNA for the CDR3 is TGCAGTGCTACCCCACATCTGCCCGCTTTCTTT.

This clonotype was detected many times. V is TRBV30 and J is TRBJ1-1; 11 bases are a match to TRBD1. CDR1 and CDR2 (germline): GTSNPN, SVGIG (reference sequence). V was clipped by 7 bases and J by 3 bases; unmatched bases: 16. CDR3 length equals 17 residues. The CDR3 here is CASQRTDRGRMDTEAFF. For the CDR3, the DNA is TGTGCCTCTCAGCGGACGGACAGGGGGCGCATGGACACTGAAGCTTTCTTT.

This clonotype was found a few times. This chain connects TRBV7-2 to TRBJ2-1; 7 bases align to TRBD2. The V and J ends lost 5 bases and 3 bases, in that order; junction bases with no gene match: 4. The germline CDR1 and CDR2 sequences are SGHTA and FQGNSA. CDR3 length: 14 residues. CDR3 nucleotide sequence: TGTGCCAGCAGCGCGCGGGGGAACTACAATGAGCAGTTCTTC. Translated, it gives CASSARGNYNEQFF.

This clonotype was counted many times. V gene TRBV15 combines with J gene TRBJ2-7; 9 bases align to TRBD2. The CDR3 spans 15 residues. V gave up 3 bases and J gave up 4 bases; unmatched junction bases: 7. The germline CDR1 and CDR2 sequences are LNHNV and YYDKDF (reference sequence). This chain's CDR3 is CATSRALAGSYEQYF. The DNA for the CDR3 is TGTGCCACCAGCAGGGCGCTAGCGGGAAGTTACGAGCAGTACTTC.

This clonotype was seen ten or more times. The V call is TRBV7-8, the J call TRBJ1-1, with 11 bases identical to TRBD1. Germline values: CDR1 SGHVS, CDR2 FQNEAQ. The V gene end was trimmed by 0 bases and the J gene end by 4 bases; junction bases not matched to a gene: 1. The CDR3 has 15 amino acids. The CDR3 is CASSLAGTGGTEAFF. Here the CDR3 DNA reads TGTGCCAGCAGCTTAGCCGGGACAGGGGGCACTGAAGCTTTCTTT.

This clonotype was seen repeatedly, ten times or more. The V and J genes are TRBV15 and TRBJ1-3; 8 bases are shared with TRBD1. V shed 3 bases, J shed 1 base, and the junction held 5 bases outside the gene matches. In germline, CDR1 is LNHNV, CDR2 YYDKDF (reference sequence). The CDR3 has 16 amino acids. The DNA of the CDR3 is TGTGCCACCAGCAGGATACAGGGGGGATCTGGAAACACCATATATTTT. It translates to CATSRIQGGSGNTIYF.

This clonotype was seen ten or more times. V is TRBV6-2 or TRBV6-3 and J is TRBJ2-1; D gene ambiguous. V shed 0 bases and J shed 1 base, with 13 bases lying between them. The CDR3 is 17 amino acids. CDR1 MNHEY and CDR2 SVGEGT come from the germline V gene. Here the CDR3 reads CASSYSERFDSYNEQFF. CDR3 coding DNA: TGTGCCAGCAGTTACTCGGAAAGATTTGATTCCTACAATGAGCAGTTCTTC.

The V call is TRBV11-2, the J call TRBJ2-7; the D gene could be TRBD1 or TRBD2 (5 bases each). Trimming removed 0 bases at V and 2 bases at J, with 17 bases between. Germline CDR1 SGHAT, CDR2 FQNNGV. This CDR3 has 17 residues. CDR3 protein: CASSLEFEGRETYEQYF. CDR3 DNA sequence: TGTGCCAGCAGCTTAGAGTTTGAGGGCAGGGAAACCTACGAGCAGTACTTC.

This clonotype was seen a few times. This chain uses TRBV2 with TRBJ1-2, with 8 bases matching TRBD1. The CDR3 has 14 residues. Germline CDR1 is SNHLY and CDR2 is FYNNEI. V trimming: 3 bases; J trimming: 8 bases; junction bases outside the gene matches: 8. The CDR3 loop reads CASSDLGQGGGYTF. In nucleotides, the CDR3 is TGTGCCAGCAGTGACCTAGGACAGGGAGGAGGCTACACCTTC.

This clonotype was found many times. The rearrangement links TRBV6-1 to TRBJ1-2, with a tentative D call TRBD1 (5 bases). Germline V gives CDR1 MNHNS, CDR2 SASEGT. With 6 bases removed from V and 4 bases from J, the gap between germline ends came to 24 bases. This CDR3 comprises 17 residues. In DNA form, the CDR3 reads TGTGCCAGCAGGGAGGAGACATCGCGCTTAAGGGGCTATGGCTACACCTTC. It specifies CASREETSRLRGYGYTF.

About this clonotype itself: One base away lies a much larger clone, so this may be a sequencing read error. The rearrangement links TRBV7-6 to TRBJ1-6, with unresolved D. This CDR3 comprises 16 residues. Germline values: CDR1 SGHVS, CDR2 FNYEAQ. Written as DNA, the CDR3 is TGTGCCAGAAGCTTAGGTACGATGGCAGGCGGCTCACCCCTCCACTTT. Translating it yields CARSLGTMAGGSPLHF.

The chain carries TRBV7-8 and TRBJ2-5, with 9 bases matching TRBD2. Germline V lookup: CDR1 SGHVS, CDR2 FQNEAQ. The CDR3 is 14 residues long. The V and J ends lost 5 bases and 3 bases, in that order; junction bases with no gene match: 4. CDR3 DNA: TGTGCCAGCAGCCTGACTAGCGGAAAAGAGACCCAGTACTTC. Amino acids: CASSLTSGKETQYF.

A remark on this clonotype: The conserved phenylalanine or tryptophan is not found at the CDR3 terminus, so this likely reflects a read error. The rearrangement uses TRBV12-3 or TRBV12-4 and TRBJ2-5; tentative D call: TRBD2 (6 bases). The CDR3 contains 14 residues. Between the trimmed V and J ends, which lost 5 bases and 4 bases, there was a span of 14 bases. This CDR3 reads CASSPGTGGETQYL. CDR3 bases: TGTGCCAGCAGTCCCGGGACTGGTGGAGAGACCCAGTACTTA.

The gene calls are TRBV5-1 and TRBJ2-3, with 10 positions matching TRBD1. The germline V gene encodes CDR1 SGHRS and CDR2 YFSETQ. The length of the CDR3 is 16 residues. The V gene end was trimmed by 3 bases and the J gene end by 7 bases; junction bases not matched to a gene: 11. DNA for the CDR3: TGCGCCAGCAGCTGGAGGAGGGGACAGGGGACAAATACGCAGTATTTT. Translating gives CASSWRRGQGTNTQYF. The full variable domain, in which reference TRBV5-1 and TRBJ2-3 provide the parts outside the CDR3, is KAGVTQTPRYLIKTRGQQVTLSCSPISGHRSVSWYQQTPGQGLQFLFEYFSETQRNKGNFPGRFSGRQFSNSRSEMNVSTLELGDSALYLCASSWRRGQGTNTQYFGPGTRLTVL.

This clonotype appeared many times. The chain has TRBV7-2 and TRBJ1-5; D unclear. The V end lost 5 bases, the J end lost 0 bases, and 11 bases lay between the germline ends. This CDR3 comprises 15 residues. In germline, CDR1 is SGHTA, CDR2 FQGNSA. The CDR3 spells CASSTSFGSNQPQHF. The CDR3 DNA is TGTGCCAGCAGCACTAGTTTCGGTAGCAATCAGCCCCAGCATTTT.

CDR3 amino acids: CASRDRGAGQPQHF. The CDR3 nucleotides are TGTGCCAGCAGGGACAGGGGAGCCGGTCAGCCCCAGCATTTT. This chain uses TRBV6-1 with TRBJ1-5; 9 bases are a match to TRBD1. Trimming cost V 6 bases and J 6 bases; bases outside gene matches: 6. Germline-derived CDR1 and CDR2 are MNHNS and SASEGT. This CDR3 is 14 amino acids long.

This clonotype has a handful of counts. The V and J genes are TRBV28 and TRBJ1-3; the D gene is possibly TRBD1 (5 bases). The CDR3 loop spans 14 amino acids. CDR1 is MDHEN, CDR2 SYDVKM, per germline. V was shortened by 5 bases and J by 1 base, with 9 bases between the two germline ends. As DNA, the CDR3 is TGTGCCAGCAGTGAAGGGGTGTCTGGAAACACCATATATTTT. Translated: CASSEGVSGNTIYF. Based on the CDR3 plus reference TRBV28 and TRBJ1-3, the full variable domain is DVKVTQSSRYLVKRTGEKVFLECVQDMDHENMFWYRQDPGLGLRLIYFSYDVKMKEKGDIPEGYSVSREKKERFSLILESASTNQTSMYLCASSEGVSGNTIYFGEGSWLTVV.

This clonotype showed up just a few times. The CDR3 DNA reads TGTGCCAGCAGCACTAGCTGGGGGGGATCCTACGAGCAGTACTTC. The encoded protein is CASSTSWGGSYEQYF. The rearrangement links TRBV9 to TRBJ2-7; 7 bases align to TRBD2. The CDR3 is 15 amino acids. Germline loops: CDR1 SGDLS, CDR2 YYNGEE. J gave up 1 base and V 4 bases, and 8 bases lay outside the gene matches.

There are many counts of this clonotype. The chain employs TRBV20-1 and TRBJ1-2; a weak D match, TRBD1 (5 bases). CDR3 length: 16 amino acids. The germline V gene encodes CDR1 DFQATT and CDR2 SNEGSKA (reference sequence). V gave up 0 bases and J gave up 8 bases, with 22 bases separating them. CDR3 in amino acids: CSARDITKAGGRGYTF. CDR3 DNA: TGCAGTGCTAGAGATATAACAAAAGCCGGGGGACGAGGCTACACCTTC.

This clonotype was counted between two and nine times. This chain uses TRBV4-1 with TRBJ1-3; D ambiguous. Trimming removed 0 bases from V and 0 bases from J, with 6 bases in between. From germline, CDR1 is MGHRA and CDR2 YSYEKL. This CDR3 region has 15 residues. CDR3 DNA sequence: TGCGCCAGCAGCCAAGATTCAAACTCTGGAAACACCATATATTTT. The encoded protein is CASSQDSNSGNTIYF.

The V gene is TRBV20-1, the J gene TRBJ2-1, with 13 bases lining up with TRBD2. Germline CDR1 DFQATT, CDR2 SNEGSKA (reference sequence). This CDR3 is built from 15 residues. The V segment lost 3 bases and the J segment 4 bases; nucleotides outside the gene matches: 3. The CDR3 DNA sequence: TGCAGTGCTAGGACTAGCGGGGGGAAATACAATGAGCAGTTCTTC. Its translation: CSARTSGGKYNEQFF.

In this sample, this clonotype turned up a few times. One end of the junction is discordant with germline, which a read error may explain. This chain joins TRBV11-2 and TRBJ1-1; D is undetermined. Germline CDR1 and CDR2: SGHAT and FQNNGV. CDR3 length: 13 residues. The CDR3 bases are TGTGCCGGCAGCCCAGGACTTAACACTGAAGCTTTCTTT. Encoded protein: CAGSPGLNTEAFF.

This clonotype was counted many times. The V gene is TRBV7-6, the J gene TRBJ2-1; D is undetermined. Per the germline V gene, CDR1 is SGHVS and CDR2 is FNYEAQ. Trimming removed 6 bases from V and 6 bases from J, with 9 bases in between. The CDR3 loop spans 12 amino acids. CDR3 in DNA: TGTGCCAGCAGGTCCGAAGCCAATGAGCAGTTCTTC. Translated, it gives CASRSEANEQFF.

This clonotype was counted at least ten times. The chain has TRBV2 and TRBJ1-5; no reliable D call. Germline V lookup: CDR1 SNHLY, CDR2 FYNNEI. V lost 7 bases to trimming and J lost 7 bases, with 11 bases between them. The CDR3 length is 12 residues. The CDR3 DNA reads as TGTGCCAGCACCGGGCTAGGGCAGCCCCAGCATTTT. Its protein product is CASTGLGQPQHF. The whole variable domain, remainder taken from reference TRBV2 and TRBJ1-5, is EPEVTQTPSHQVTQMGQEVILRCVPISNHLYFYWYRQILGQKVEFLVSFYNNEISEKSEIFDDQFSVERPDGSNFTLKIRSTKLEDSAMYFCASTGLGQPQHFGDGTRLSIL.